Presented here are 28 T cell receptor beta chains from one specimen sequenced in a study of early T cells in non-severe SARS-CoV-2 infection. One entry per CDR3 protein, called by TCRdb with MiXCR from the 5' RACE reads. The sample comprises 35,000 to 45,000 distinct CDR3 sequences, roughly 3.9% of which are singletons, and approximately 9.1% rests with the top ten. The sequenced sample consisted of whole blood. Source of these receptors: an adult who was a healthcare worker with PCR-confirmed SARS-CoV-2 infection or an uninfected control (not recorded which).

Judged by abundance, this clonotype is medium-sized. The rearrangement uses TRBV7-8 and TRBJ2-1, with 14 positions matching TRBD2. Germline CDR1 SGHVS, CDR2 FQNEAQ. V trimming: 5 bases; J trimming: 9 bases; junction bases outside the gene matches: 6. The CDR3 is 15 residues long. The CDR3 coding sequence is TGTGCCAGCAGCCCGGGACTAGCGGGAGCCGCTGAGCAGTTCTTC. As protein: CASSPGLAGAAEQFF.

This clonotype was seen many times. This chain connects TRBV30 to TRBJ1-2; the D is unclear. Deletions cut 0 bases from V and 6 bases from J, with 11 bases between. CDR1 is GTSNPN and CDR2 is SVGIG in the germline V gene (reference sequence). This CDR3 comprises 13 residues. This CDR3 reads CAWSVLRENGYTF. The CDR3 bases are TGTGCCTGGAGTGTACTACGTGAGAATGGCTACACCTTC.

This clonotype was seen only a few times. V and J are TRBV4-3 and TRBJ1-1; 7 bases are a match to TRBD1. This CDR3 region has 16 residues. CDR1 is LGHNA, CDR2 YSLEER, per germline. J lost 7 bases, V lost 0 bases, and 11 bases had no gene match. The CDR3 reads CASSQEHGQEIFEAFF. The CDR3, as DNA: TGCGCCAGCAGCCAAGAACACGGACAGGAAATTTTTGAAGCTTTCTTT.

This clonotype was observed a few times. The chain joins TRBV7-2 to TRBJ2-7; D unresolved. There are 16 residues in the CDR3. Germline CDR1 and CDR2: SGHTA and FQGNSA. Trimming removed 5 bases from V and 0 bases from J, with 17 bases in between. CDR3 residues: CASSTPQSLDSYEQYF. The DNA of the CDR3 is TGTGCCAGCAGCACCCCACAGAGCCTTGACTCCTACGAGCAGTACTTC.

This clonotype showed up many times. V gene TRBV7-2 combines with J gene TRBJ2-3, with D uncertain. The CDR3 is 15 residues long. V gave up 5 bases and J gave up 4 bases, with 16 bases separating them. Germline V gene data show CDR1 as SGHTA and CDR2 as FQGNSA. The CDR3 coding sequence is TGTGCCAGCAGCCCTCAGTGGTCTACCCCAGATACGCAGTATTTT. This gives the protein CASSPQWSTPDTQYF. The full variable domain, completed using reference TRBV7-2 and TRBJ2-3, is GAGVSQSPSNKVTEKGKDVELRCDPISGHTALYWYRQSLGQGLEFLIYFQGNSAPDKSGLPSDRFSAERTGGSVSTLTIQRTQQEDSAVYLCASSPQWSTPDTQYFGPGTRLTVL.

By frequency in the sample, this clonotype is medium-sized. The rearrangement joins TRBV5-5 to TRBJ2-1, with D tentatively TRBD2 (6 bases). CDR3 length equals 18 residues. Germline V lookup: CDR1 SGHKS, CDR2 YYEKEE (reference sequence). The V end lost 4 bases, the J end lost 0 bases, and 20 bases lay between the germline ends. The CDR3 DNA follows: TGTGCCAGCAGCCCTCGTACTAGCATGGAGAGCTCCTACAATGAGCAGTTCTTC. This gives the protein CASSPRTSMESSYNEQFF. Based on the CDR3 plus reference TRBV5-5 and TRBJ2-1, the full variable domain is DAGVTQSPTHLIKTRGQQVTLRCSPISGHKSVSWYQQVLGQGPQFIFQYYEKEERGRGNFPDRFSARQFPNYSSELNVNALLLGDSALYLCASSPRTSMESSYNEQFFGPGTRLTVL.

This clonotype was detected ten times or more. The chain uses TRBV6-2 or TRBV6-3 and TRBJ2-3; 12 positions match TRBD2. This CDR3 is built from 17 residues. J gave up 1 base and V 4 bases, and 6 bases lay outside the gene matches. The germline V gene has CDR1 MNHEY and CDR2 SVGEGT. DNA of the CDR3: TGTGCCAGCAGTTTTGGACTAGCGGGATCCCGCACAGATACGCAGTATTTT. Translated, it gives CASSFGLAGSRTDTQYF.

This clonotype was seen many times. The chain employs TRBV20-1 and TRBJ1-2; 10 bases map to TRBD1. The ends lost 5 bases at V and 4 bases at J; junction bases unmatched: 10. The CDR3 is 15 amino acids. Germline V lookup: CDR1 DFQATT, CDR2 SNEGSKA (reference sequence). The CDR3 region is CSAERDRGKGYGYTF. The CDR3, as DNA: TGCAGTGCTGAACGGGACAGGGGAAAAGGCTATGGCTACACCTTC.

This clonotype was seen more than once but under ten times. J is TRBJ2-5 and V is TRBV14; 8 bases align to TRBD1. The CDR3 sequence is 15 residues long. Trimming took 1 base from V and 5 from J; bases not matched to a gene: 6. Germline CDR1 SGHDN, CDR2 FVKESK. Written as DNA, the CDR3 is TGTGCCAGCAGCCAAGCCACAGGGGGATTTGAGACCCAGTACTTC. Amino acid sequence: CASSQATGGFETQYF.

This clonotype came up many times. CDR3 nucleotides: TGCGCCAGCAGCCAATCGGACCTCCCCTATAATTCACCCCTCCACTTT. Residues: CASSQSDLPYNSPLHF. The chain employs TRBV4-3 and TRBJ1-6; D gene uncertain. The CDR3 sequence is 16 residues long. Trimming cost V 2 bases and J 2 bases, with 10 bases left between them. Germline CDR1 reads LGHNA; CDR2 reads YSLEER.

This clonotype was recorded many times. V is TRBV4-1 and J is TRBJ1-1, with TRBD1 as a possible D gene (5 bases). The germline gives CDR1 MGHRA, CDR2 YSYEKL. V lost 10 bases and J 5 bases, leaving 14 bases between the germline ends. The CDR3 contains 12 residues. This CDR3 reads CATGDRGTEAFF. The CDR3 nucleotides are TGCGCCACGGGGGATAGGGGAACTGAAGCTTTCTTT.

In its sample, this clonotype was seen many times. This rearrangement joins TRBV11-3 to TRBJ2-3, with 8 bases fitting TRBD1. This CDR3 has 13 amino acids. Trimming cost V 0 bases and J 12 bases; bases outside gene matches: 5. Germline V gene data show CDR1 as SGHNT and CDR2 as YENEEA. CDR3 nucleotides: TGTGCCAGCAGCTTAGAGCAGGGGGCTAACCAGTATTTT. Translating it yields CASSLEQGANQYF.

This clonotype was detected many times. This sequence joins TRBV11-3 and TRBJ2-4; D may be TRBD2 (8 bases). Germline V gives CDR1 SGHNT, CDR2 YENEEA. The CDR3 consists of 24 residues. Between the trimmed V and J ends, which lost 2 bases and 0 bases, there was a span of 35 bases. The CDR3 sequence: CASSLTERLADRVSGKLAKNIQYF. The CDR3 DNA follows: TGTGCCAGCAGCTTAACCGAACGGTTAGCCGACAGGGTTAGCGGGAAGCTAGCCAAAAACATTCAGTACTTC.

This clonotype occurred many times. The chain links TRBV5-1 to TRBJ1-5, with 8 bases identical to TRBD1. With 0 bases clipped from V and 5 bases from J, the junction kept 7 bases outside the gene matches. CDR1 and CDR2 (germline): SGHRS, YFSETQ. The CDR3 runs to 16 residues. The CDR3 sequence: CASSLGSNRGDQPQHF. Written as DNA, the CDR3 is TGCGCCAGCAGCTTGGGGTCTAACAGGGGGGATCAGCCCCAGCATTTT.

This clonotype has a count of ten or more. The V call is TRBV4-3, the J call TRBJ2-1; D is ambiguous. The CDR3 contains 13 residues. Germline CDR1 LGHNA, CDR2 YSLEER. V was trimmed by 2 bases and J by 4 bases, leaving 6 bases between them. Here the CDR3 DNA reads TGCGCCAGCAGCCAAACTACATACAATGAGCAGTTCTTC. Its protein is CASSQTTYNEQFF.

By proportion, this clonotype is medium-sized. This chain uses TRBV27 with TRBJ2-3; D is unclear. Trimming left V 7 bases short and J 0 bases short, with 8 bases between. Germline V gene data show CDR1 as MNHEY and CDR2 as SMNVEV (reference sequence). The CDR3 is 13 amino acids. CDR3 nucleotides: TGTGCCAGCACCATGGGGAGCACAGATACGCAGTATTTT. The encoded protein is CASTMGSTDTQYF.

In this sample, this clonotype turned up many times. The gene calls are TRBV11-3 and TRBJ1-2, with TRBD1 matching 8 bases. The V segment lost 5 bases and the J segment 6 bases; nucleotides outside the gene matches: 11. This CDR3 contains 15 residues. Per the germline V gene, CDR1 is SGHNT and CDR2 is YENEEA. CDR3 nucleotide sequence: TGTGCCAGCAGCATTTCCTGGACAGGGACGAATGGCTACACCTTC. This gives the protein CASSISWTGTNGYTF.

This clonotype was seen ten or more times. V usage is TRBV7-2 and J usage is TRBJ1-5; no reliable D call. The CDR3 extends over 13 amino acids. With 2 bases removed from V and 2 bases from J, the gap between germline ends came to 4 bases. Germline CDR1 is SGHTA and CDR2 is FQGNSA. The CDR3 here is CASSLQGNQPQHF. CDR3 DNA sequence: TGTGCCAGCAGCTTACAGGGCAATCAGCCCCAGCATTTT.

There are many counts of this clonotype. J is TRBJ2-1 and V is TRBV19; either TRBD1 or TRBD2 may fit D (5 bases each). The germline CDR1 and CDR2 sequences are LNHDA and SQIVND (reference sequence). Trimming took off 3 bases at V and 10 bases at J, with 13 bases between the two ends. The length of the CDR3 is 13 residues. The CDR3 DNA reads TGTGCCAGTAGTATGGATTTTTGGGGGGAGCAGTTCTTC. Translating it yields CASSMDFWGEQFF. The entire variable domain, with the rest obtained from reference TRBV19 and TRBJ2-1, is as follows: DGGITQSPKYLFRKEGQNVTLSCEQNLNHDAMYWYRQDPGQGLRLIYYSQIVNDFQKGDIAEGYSVSREKKESFPLTVTSAQKNPTAFYLCASSMDFWGEQFFGPGTRLTVL.

This clonotype has a count of ten or more. The chain joins TRBV28 to TRBJ2-2; 9 nucleotides agree with TRBD2. Germline-derived CDR1 and CDR2 are MDHEN and SYDVKM. The V segment lost 7 bases and the J segment 5 bases; nucleotides outside the gene matches: 8. The length of the CDR3 is 15 residues. The CDR3 is CASNSAGGVTGELFF. For the CDR3, the DNA is TGTGCCAGCAATTCGGCGGGAGGGGTAACCGGGGAGCTGTTTTTT.

At least ten counts were recorded for this clonotype. The rearrangement joins TRBV6-2 or TRBV6-3 to TRBJ2-5; 8 positions match TRBD2. CDR3 size: 15 residues. Looked up from germline, CDR1 is MNHEY and CDR2 is SVGEGT. V lost 8 bases, J lost 5 bases, and 13 bases stayed unmatched. The CDR3 DNA reads as TGTGCCAGCCAGCGCGAGCGGGAGATTCTGGAGACCCAGTACTTC. Amino acid sequence: CASQREREILETQYF.

The sample holds a few counts of this clonotype. The chain uses TRBV5-5 and TRBJ2-7; D not certain. V lost 1 base to trimming and J lost 0 bases, with 8 bases between them. This CDR3 spans 14 amino acids. Per the germline V gene, CDR1 is SGHKS and CDR2 is YYEKEE (reference sequence). This CDR3 is CASSLTGSSYEQYF. DNA for the CDR3: TGTGCCAGCAGCTTGACGGGTAGCTCCTACGAGCAGTACTTC.

This clonotype was observed once. The chain couples TRBV10-3 to TRBJ2-7, with D possibly TRBD1 on 5 matching bases. Germline values: CDR1 ENHRY, CDR2 SYGVKD. The CDR3 extends over 16 amino acids. V was cut by 0 bases and J by 2 bases, with 14 bases left in between. The CDR3: CAISESGHLGTYEQYV. The CDR3 DNA reads TGTGCCATCAGTGAGTCGGGGCATTTGGGGACCTACGAGCAGTACGTC.

This clonotype was found a few times. The chain carries TRBV7-9 and TRBJ2-1; D is ambiguous. The CDR3 consists of 15 residues. V dropped 6 bases and J dropped 4 bases, with 16 bases sitting between them. Germline values: CDR1 SEHNR, CDR2 FQNEAQ (reference sequence). The CDR3 spells CASRRVGLGYNEQFF. CDR3 nucleotide sequence: TGTGCCAGCAGACGGGTCGGTCTTGGTTACAATGAGCAGTTCTTC.

This clonotype has a count of ten or more. This chain uses TRBV20-1 with TRBJ2-3, with 10 bases lining up with TRBD2. CDR1 is DFQATT and CDR2 is SNEGSKA in the germline V gene (reference sequence). This CDR3 comprises 16 residues. V gave up 6 bases and J gave up 0 bases; unmatched junction bases: 9. CDR3 nucleotide sequence: TGCAGTGCGACGAAGACTAGCGGGCGTAGCACAGATACGCAGTATTTT. The encoded protein is CSATKTSGRSTDTQYF.

This clonotype was recorded many times. The rearrangement links TRBV6-1 to TRBJ1-1; unclear D gene. Trimming took off 5 bases at V and 4 bases at J, with 11 bases between the two ends. The CDR3 length is 13 residues. Looked up from germline, CDR1 is MNHNS and CDR2 is SASEGT. The CDR3: CASSPISGTEAFF. The CDR3 nucleotides read TGTGCCAGCAGTCCAATTTCGGGCACTGAAGCTTTCTTT.

This clonotype was detected many times. This chain uses TRBV7-9 with TRBJ2-3, with 11 bases identical to TRBD2. With V trimmed by 5 bases and J by 3 bases, 10 bases remained unmatched. Germline values: CDR1 SEHNR, CDR2 FQNEAQ (reference sequence). This CDR3 has 17 residues. CDR3 sequence: CASSTGTSGLGTDTQYF. The CDR3, as DNA: TGTGCCAGCAGCACGGGGACTAGCGGACTTGGGACAGATACGCAGTATTTT.

This clonotype was counted many times. The V gene is TRBV6-2 or TRBV6-3, the J gene TRBJ2-3; D assignment may be TRBD1 or TRBD2 (5 bases each). The CDR3 length is 11 residues. The ends were cut back, 8 bases at V and 11 bases at J, with 14 bases in the middle. Germline assignment: CDR1 MNHEY and CDR2 SVGEGT. CDR3: CASGTGILQYF. CDR3 DNA sequence: TGTGCCAGCGGGACCGGGATCCTGCAGTATTTT.